Presented here are 3 T cell receptor beta chains from one specimen sequenced in a study of OX40 agonist ivuxolimab in advanced cancers. Libraries were prepared by immunoSEQ multiplex PCR; TCRdb keeps only in-frame clonotypes and omits some of them. The sample has 80,000 or so clones; more than 80% are singletons. The input for sequencing was CD4+ or CD8+ T cells sorted from blood, taken in a trial of the OX40 agonist ivuxolimab. These receptors all come from an adult with an advanced solid tumor such as melanoma, head and neck, liver or kidney cancer.

In DNA form, the CDR3 reads TGTGCCAGCAGTTTACAGCAGGGCCCCTACGAGCAGTACTTC. Protein: CASSLQQGPYEQYF. The V gene is TRBV28, the J gene TRBJ2-7; the D gene is possibly TRBD1 (5 bases). This CDR3 is built from 14 residues. Germline CDR1 reads MDHEN; CDR2 reads SYDVKM. V lost 2 bases and J lost 2, with 10 bases in between.

The rearrangement joins TRBV7-6 to TRBJ2-1; D tentatively reads TRBD1 or TRBD2 (5 bases each). Trimming left V 1 base short and J 2 bases short, with 21 bases between. From germline, CDR1 is SGHVS and CDR2 FNYEAQ. This CDR3 region has 19 residues. CDR3 region: CASSLGLGRGTRTYNEQFF. Written as DNA, the CDR3 is TGTGCCAGCAGCTTAGGGTTAGGGAGAGGGACCCGGACCTACAATGAGCAGTTCTTC. Based on the CDR3 plus reference TRBV7-6 and TRBJ2-1, the full variable domain is GAGVSQSPRYKVTKRGQDVALRCDPISGHVSLYWYRQALGQGPEFLTYFNYEAQQDKSGLPNDRFSAERPEGSISTLTIQRTEQRDSAMYRCASSLGLGRGTRTYNEQFFGPGTRLTVL.

This clone was seen once. The gene calls are TRBV2 and TRBJ1-1; D is unresolved. Trimming cost V 3 bases and J 7 bases, with 9 bases left between them. The germline gives CDR1 SNHLY, CDR2 FYNNEI. CDR3 length: 12 residues. CDR3: CASSDIGLEAFF. CDR3 sequence (DNA): TGTGCCAGCAGTGATATAGGGCTTGAAGCTTTCTTT.